The next 27 T cell receptor beta chains were all read from a single sample in a study of blood T cells in healthy people across ages. Sample-barcoded 5' priming and a J-beta primer mix drove a second PCR of about 7 to 11 cycles. TCRdb re-analysed the 5' RACE reads in MiXCR, keeping a single row per CDR3 protein. The sample includes under 2 million distinct CDR3 sequences, 34% of them seen just once. Sequences were obtained from blood. The receptors shown here come from a woman in her 30s in good health.

This clonotype was picked up many times. The rearrangement links TRBV5-6 to TRBJ1-2; the D gene is possibly TRBD1 (6 bases). This CDR3 is built from 13 residues. V gave up 4 bases and J gave up 2 bases, with 9 bases separating them. Germline CDR1 is SGHDT and CDR2 is YYEEEE. CDR3 in amino acids: CASSRGGNYGYTF. CDR3 bases: TGTGCCAGCAGCCGAGGGGGGAACTATGGCTACACCTTC.

Of note for this clonotype: An end of the junction differs from the germline gene, which may be a read error. The chain carries TRBV7-6 and TRBJ2-4, with D maybe TRBD1 (6 bases). The J call may not be correct, given that the DNA end is closer to TRBJ2-7. CDR1 SGHVS and CDR2 FNYEAQ come from the germline V gene. This CDR3 has 16 amino acids. DNA of the CDR3: TGTGTCAGCAGCCTAAGTTCAGGACAGAGCTCCTACGAGCAGTACTTC. This encodes CVSSLSSGQSSYEQYF.

With respect to this clonotype: Mismatch with germline at one junction end may stem from a read error. The gene calls are TRBV28 and TRBJ1-2; D gene unclear. CDR3 length: 11 amino acids. Germline lookup yields CDR1 MDHEN and CDR2 SYDVKM. The CDR3 DNA is TGTGCCAGCAGATTTACCAATGGCCACACCTTC. This translates into CASRFTNGHTF.

There are a few counts of this clonotype. This rearrangement joins TRBV5-1 to TRBJ2-7, with D uncertain. This CDR3 has 17 amino acids. The ends were cut back, 1 base at V and 2 bases at J, with 19 bases in the middle. Germline values: CDR1 SGHRS, CDR2 YFSETQ. As DNA, the CDR3 is TGCGCCAGCAGCTTGTCAGCTCAGGTCCCGTTGGCCTACGAGCAGTACTTC. Protein sequence: CASSLSAQVPLAYEQYF. Filled out from reference TRBV5-1 and TRBJ2-7, the complete variable domain reads KAGVTQTPRYLIKTRGQQVTLSCSPISGHRSVSWYQQTPGQGLQFLFEYFSETQRNKGNFPGRFSGRQFSNSRSEMNVSTLELGDSALYLCASSLSAQVPLAYEQYFGPGTRLTVT.

J is TRBJ2-3 and V is TRBV7-9; D is possibly TRBD2 (5 bases). Trimming pared 5 bases from V and 1 base from J, leaving 13 bases between. The V gene's germline CDR1 is SEHNR and CDR2 FQNEAQ (reference sequence). The CDR3 runs to 15 residues. CDR3: CASSLSQEGTDTQYF. DNA for the CDR3: TGTGCCAGCAGCCTAAGCCAGGAGGGCACAGATACGCAGTATTTT.

The CDR3 region has the DNA TGTGCCAGCAGTTACCAGGGCGGGGGAGGCTCCTACGAGCAGTACTTC. It is translated as CASSYQGGGGSYEQYF. The rearrangement joins TRBV6-6 to TRBJ2-7; TRBD2 matches at 7 bases. CDR3 size: 16 residues. The J segment lost 0 bases and the V segment lost 2 bases, leaving 7 bases of the junction unmatched. Germline V lookup: CDR1 MNHNY, CDR2 SVGAGI (reference sequence).

This clonotype was seen once. The chain uses TRBV4-2 and TRBJ1-3; D is possibly TRBD1 (6 bases). This CDR3 spans 15 amino acids. Between the trimmed V and J ends, which lost 0 bases and 4 bases, there was a span of 10 bases. Germline loops: CDR1 LGHNA, CDR2 YNFKEQ. The CDR3 sequence: CASSQEVQGGNTIYF. CDR3 DNA sequence: TGTGCCAGCAGCCAAGAAGTCCAGGGGGGAAACACCATATATTTT.

Ten or more counts support this clonotype. Written as DNA, the CDR3 is TGTGCCAGCAGTTACGAGGGTCTCTACGAGAATGAGCAGTTCTTC. Translated: CASSYEGLYENEQFF. J is TRBJ2-1 and V is TRBV6-5, with a tentative D call TRBD2 (5 bases). This CDR3 has 15 residues. V was shortened by 2 bases and J by 7 bases, with 15 bases between the two germline ends. Germline CDR1 and CDR2: MNHEY and SVGAGI.

Only a few counts were recorded for this clonotype. The chain carries TRBV5-1 and TRBJ2-5; 11 bases agree with TRBD2. The V gene's germline CDR1 is SGHRS and CDR2 YFSETQ. Germline trimming cut 3 bases from V and 2 bases from J; bases unmatched to any gene: 6. This CDR3 is built from 16 residues. CDR3 nucleotides: TGCGCCAGCAGCTCGGGGACTAGCGGACCTCAAGAGACCCAGTACTTC. Translation: CASSSGTSGPQETQYF.

This clonotype was recorded many times. The rearrangement links TRBV4-2 to TRBJ2-3; 9 bases fit TRBD1. This CDR3 contains 16 residues. In germline, CDR1 is LGHNA, CDR2 YNFKEQ. With V trimmed by 5 bases and J by 4 bases, 10 bases remained unmatched. In DNA, the CDR3 is TGTGCCAGCAGCGCACCGGGACAGGGCCTGTCAGATACGCAGTATTTT. The encoded protein is CASSAPGQGLSDTQYF.

A note on this clonotype: An end of the junction differs from the germline gene, which may be a read error. The chain recombines TRBV11-2 with TRBJ2-7; D possibly matches TRBD1 or TRBD2 (7 bases each). CDR1 and CDR2 from the germline V gene are SGHAT and FQNNGV. The CDR3 runs to 14 residues. The CDR3 nucleotides are TGTGCCAGCAGCCTCACCGACAGGGACTACGAGCGGTACTTC. This codes for CASSLTDRDYERYF.

The CDR3 spells CSWGRSSYEQYF. CDR3 in DNA: TGCAGCTGGGGTAGAAGCTCCTACGAGCAGTACTTC. The chain employs TRBV20-1 and TRBJ2-7; D gene uncertain. Germline V gives CDR1 DFQATT, CDR2 SNEGSKA (reference sequence). The CDR3 spans 12 residues.

For this clonotype: Possible read error: a much larger clone is one base away. The chain carries TRBV10-3 and TRBJ2-5; D is perhaps TRBD1 or TRBD2 (5 bases each). Per the germline V gene, CDR1 is ENHRY and CDR2 is SYGVKD. The CDR3 totals 14 residues. The V end lost 2 bases, the J end lost 7 bases, and 14 bases lay between the germline ends. DNA for the CDR3: TGTGCCATCAGTGAGGCCGGGGCTGGGGGGACCCAGTACTTC. Translating gives CAISEAGAGGTQYF.

Many counts were recorded for this clonotype. The chain combines TRBV29-1 with TRBJ2-7, with 7 bases that match TRBD2. V was clipped by 4 bases and J by 3 bases; unmatched bases: 18. The CDR3 has 17 residues. CDR1 and CDR2 (germline): SQVTM, ANQGSEA. The CDR3 spells CSVVRVASGKENYEQYF. As DNA, the CDR3 is TGCAGCGTTGTACGGGTAGCGAGCGGGAAAGAAAACTACGAGCAGTACTTC.

The V and J genes are TRBV27 and TRBJ2-7; perhaps TRBD2 as D (7 bases). CDR3 length: 15 amino acids. V was shortened by 2 bases and J by 1 base, with 12 bases between the two germline ends. CDR1 MNHEY and CDR2 SMNVEV come from the germline V gene (reference sequence). CDR3: CASSLRGALSYEQYF. In nucleotides, the CDR3 is TGTGCCAGCAGTTTACGGGGGGCACTTTCCTACGAGCAGTACTTC.

This clonotype was seen ten or more times. The gene calls are TRBV7-7 and TRBJ2-5, with TRBD2 as a possible D gene (6 bases). Looked up from germline, CDR1 is SSHAT and CDR2 is FNYEAQ (reference sequence). The CDR3 has 16 residues. The germline V and J ends were trimmed by 1 base and 2 bases, with 14 bases remaining between them. In DNA form, the CDR3 reads TGTGCCAGCAGCTTAGGAAGGACTATCCGACAAGAGACCCAGTACTTC. It yields the protein CASSLGRTIRQETQYF.

The gene calls are TRBV28 and TRBJ2-7; perhaps TRBD1 as D (6 bases). Germline CDR1 MDHEN, CDR2 SYDVKM. CDR3 size: 14 residues. V was trimmed by 6 bases and J by 6 bases, leaving 18 bases between them. DNA of the CDR3: TGTGCCAGCAGACTAAGACAGGTCGCGGGCGAGCAGTACTTC. Translation gives CASRLRQVAGEQYF.

This clonotype was counted a few times. This sequence joins TRBV12-3 or TRBV12-4 and TRBJ2-1, with D perhaps TRBD2 (6 bases). This CDR3 is built from 14 residues. V was cut by 5 bases and J by 4 bases, with 12 bases left in between. The chain's CDR3 is CASSTGTYYNEQFF. As DNA, the CDR3 is TGTGCCAGCAGTACCGGGACTTATTACAATGAGCAGTTCTTC.

V is TRBV20-1 and J is TRBJ2-1; the D gene is possibly TRBD1 (6 bases). Trimming shortened V by 3 bases and J by 10 bases, and 16 bases separated the two germline ends. Germline-derived CDR1 and CDR2 are DFQATT and SNEGSKA (reference sequence). The CDR3 has 13 amino acids. CDR3 in amino acids: CSARTGASTEQFF. In DNA, the CDR3 is TGCAGTGCTAGGACAGGAGCGTCCACCGAGCAGTTCTTC.

V and J are TRBV21-1 and TRBJ2-7; TRBD1 reflects the table's D call only, with no check against the DNA. TRBV21-1 is annotated as a pseudogene. This CDR3 comprises 12 residues. The CDR3 protein is CASSTPRPRRYF. The CDR3, as DNA: TGTGCCAGCAGCACCCCGAGACCGAGGCGGTACTTC.

This clonotype turned up a few times. The chain recombines TRBV20-1 with TRBJ2-1; a weak D match, TRBD2 (5 bases). Trimming took off 3 bases at V and 4 bases at J, with 19 bases between the two ends. This CDR3 is 16 amino acids long. Looked up from germline, CDR1 is DFQATT and CDR2 is SNEGSKA (reference sequence). Here the CDR3 DNA reads TGCAGTGCTAGTCGGGGTGATGGGGTCAGGTACAATGAGCAGTTCTTC. Its protein is CSASRGDGVRYNEQFF.

This chain links TRBV7-9 with TRBJ1-1, with 7 bases fitting TRBD1. Germline values: CDR1 SEHNR, CDR2 FQNEAQ (reference sequence). The CDR3 runs to 14 residues. Trimming removed 10 bases from V and 0 bases from J; junction bases left unmatched: 8. The CDR3 DNA follows: TGTGCCACCTTGGACAGGAGCATGAACACTGAAGCTTTCTTT. It is translated as CATLDRSMNTEAFF.

This clonotype was detected only a few times. The chain is built from TRBV10-1 and TRBJ2-7, with 12 bases that match TRBD2. Germline trimming cut 4 bases from V and 2 bases from J; bases unmatched to any gene: 6. Germline lookup yields CDR1 WNHNN and CDR2 SYGVQD (reference sequence). This CDR3 is built from 16 residues. This CDR3 is CASSASTSGRTYEQYF. CDR3 nucleotide sequence: TGCGCCAGCAGTGCCTCGACTAGCGGGAGAACCTACGAGCAGTACTTC.

This clonotype appeared many times. This sequence joins TRBV4-1 and TRBJ2-1, with TRBD2 identical over 7 bases. This CDR3 is 14 amino acids long. The V gene's germline CDR1 is MGHRA and CDR2 YSYEKL. Trimming at V came to 1 base and at J to 4 bases, leaving 1 base not matched to a gene. This CDR3 reads CASSQGGGYNEQFF. For the CDR3, the DNA is TGCGCCAGCAGCCAAGGGGGGGGTTACAATGAGCAGTTCTTC.

This clonotype was found a few times. J is TRBJ2-1 and V is TRBV20-1; D remains ambiguous. Per the germline V gene, CDR1 is DFQATT and CDR2 is SNEGSKA (reference sequence). The V and J ends lost 1 base and 4 bases respectively, with 11 bases between them. CDR3 length equals 14 residues. This CDR3 reads CSARAVSTYNEQFF. Written as DNA, the CDR3 is TGCAGTGCTAGAGCGGTTTCAACTTACAATGAGCAGTTCTTC.

This clonotype was detected a few times. This chain uses TRBV5-5 with TRBJ1-4; D might be TRBD1 (6 bases). This CDR3 contains 13 residues. Germline CDR1 SGHKS, CDR2 YYEKEE (reference sequence). Trimming took off 4 bases at V and 5 bases at J, with 9 bases between the two ends. CDR3 protein: CASSRQANEKLFF. DNA of the CDR3: TGTGCCAGCAGCCGACAGGCCAATGAAAAACTGTTTTTT.

In its sample, this clonotype was seen a few times. This chain connects TRBV20-1 to TRBJ2-7; TRBD1 aligns across 8 bases. Looked up from germline, CDR1 is DFQATT and CDR2 is SNEGSKA (reference sequence). V was clipped by 6 bases and J by 2 bases; unmatched bases: 3. This CDR3 is 12 amino acids long. CDR3 region: CSAHRGTYEQYF. The CDR3 nucleotides read TGCAGTGCCCACAGGGGGACCTACGAGCAGTACTTC.